The clone carrying this T cell receptor beta chain turned up a few times. Its specificity is unknown. The protocol was immunoSEQ multiplex PCR, while the TCRdb copy is restricted to in-frame clones and leaves out a portion. The sample consists of approximately 190,000 clones, about nine tenths of them appearing once. These data originate in a study of T cell responses to AZD1222 COVID-19 vaccine. Study overall: Second-dose timings of about 4 or about 12 weeks were pooled.

The CDR3 contains 17 residues. V shed 4 bases, J shed 1 base, and the junction held 7 bases outside the gene matches. CDR1 SGHRS and CDR2 YFSETQ come from the germline V gene. The study's findings and limits: Reportedly, nearly half the spike-specific TCRs target unmutated variant regions. Repertoires were sampled only after the peak T cell response.

This receptor was identified in an adult in good health. The rearrangement joins TRBV5-1 to TRBJ2-1, with 11 bases fitting TRBD2. The input for sequencing was peripheral blood, taken on day 0 of AZD1222 vaccination. The CDR3 coding sequence is TGCGCCAGCAGCCTATTCACTAGCGGGAGTTCCTACAATGAGCAGTTCTTC. It codes for CASSLFTSGSSYNEQFF.